Detailed here is one T cell receptor beta chain. Its specificity is unknown. These data come from a study of chemoradiotherapy in HPV16-positive cancers. General study findings and limits: Non-HPV-specific T cells did not expand in tumors during treatment, whereas candidate HPV-specific clones and E7-related motifs did. Only two HPV16-positive patients supplied the functional HPV-specificity definition.

The table came from immunoSEQ multiplex PCR; TCRdb's copy has only in-frame clones and leaves some out. The repertoire consists of approximately 17,000 clones, with just under 90% occurring once and the leading ten covering more than 2%. CDR3 length: 13 residues. Looked up from germline, CDR1 is GTSNPN and CDR2 is SVGIG (reference sequence). The V and J ends lost 3 bases and 6 bases respectively, with 9 bases between them. Over chemoradiotherapy, repertoires were sampled more than once. The J gene is TRBJ1-6, the V gene TRBV30; tentative D call: TRBD1 (5 bases). The source is a human donor with HPV-associated anogenital cancer. Sequencing used blood, obtained from a patient who underwent chemoradiotherapy. CDR3 sequence reads: CAWSRDGNSPLHF. DNA of the CDR3: TGTGCCTGGAGCAGGGATGGTAATTCACCCCTCCACTTT.